The rows below give T cell receptor beta chains drawn from one sample of a study of T cell responses to AZD1222 COVID-19 vaccine. Generated by immunoSEQ multiplex PCR, the TCRdb table keeps only in-frame clones and is missing some. The table lists some 200,000 clones, approximately 90% of them singletons. Sequenced material: peripheral blood, taken 28 days after the second dose of the MenACWY control vaccine. These receptors originate from an adult who received the MenACWY meningococcal vaccine as a control. The CDR3 runs from the conserved cysteine through the conserved F or W. D genes are given only for firm matches. Rows may omit the clone size; those that give it use once, few, many or a size class.

>-|TRBJ2-2|TRBD1|TRBV9
CASSVGQGGDTGELFF
TGTGCCAGCAGCGTGGGACAGGGAGGTGACACCGGGGAGCTGTTTTTT
>-|TRBJ1-2|TRBD1|TRBV12-3/TRBV12-4
CASSLGDRAGYTF
TGTGCCAGCAGTTTAGGGGACAGGGCTGGCTACACCTTC
>-|TRBJ1-2|-|TRBV7-9
CASSTDGPLYVGYTF
TGTGCCAGCAGCACCGACGGGCCCCTTTATGTTGGCTACACCTTC
>-|TRBJ1-2|-|TRBV6-6
CASSYSGRSSYGYTF
TGTGCCAGCAGTTACTCGGGCAGATCATCCTATGGCTACACCTTC
>-|TRBJ2-7|TRBD1|TRBV5-1
CASSLARQGAYEQYF
TGCGCCAGCAGCTTGGCGAGGCAGGGGGCCTACGAGCAGTACTTC
>-|TRBJ2-1|-|TRBV6-5
CASSYGSGNPGTQQFF
TGTGCCAGCAGTTACGGGTCAGGAAACCCCGGTACCCAGCAGTTCTTC
>-|TRBJ1-5|-|TRBV5-4
CASSSTQGRSNQPQHF
TGTGCCAGCAGTTCCACCCAGGGGAGAAGCAATCAGCCCCAGCATTTT
>-|TRBJ2-2|TRBD2|TRBV27
CASSLRSGVSPGELFF
TGTGCCAGCAGTTTGAGGAGCGGGGTTAGTCCCGGGGAGCTGTTTTTT
>-|TRBJ1-2|TRBD1|TRBV28
CASRTGTGAIGGYTF
TGTGCCAGCAGAACCGGGACAGGGGCTATAGGTGGCTACACCTTC
>-|TRBJ2-2|-|TRBV4-1
CASSQEASAYTGELFF
TGCGCCAGCAGCCAAGAAGCTAGCGCATATACCGGGGAGCTGTTTTTT
>-|TRBJ2-5|-|TRBV20-1
CSAKGETQYF
TGCAGTGCTAAGGGGGAGACCCAGTACTTC
>once|TRBJ1-1|-|TRBV9
CASSDNPIPNTEAFF
TGTGCCAGCAGCGATAACCCCATCCCCAACACTGAAGCTTTCTTT
>once|TRBJ2-1|TRBD2|TRBV25-1
CASTPSGSPYNEQFF
TGTGCCAGCACGCCAAGCGGGAGTCCCTACAATGAGCAGTTCTTC
>-|TRBJ1-5|-|TRBV5-1
CASSPLVDQPQHF
TGCGCCAGCAGCCCTCTAGTGGATCAGCCCCAGCATTTT
>-|TRBJ2-3|-|TRBV24-1
CATSDRWGPDAQYF
TGTGCCACCAGTGACCGGTGGGGGCCCGACGCGCAGTATTTT
>-|TRBJ2-2|-|TRBV4-3
CASSGGPNTGELFF
TGCGCCAGCAGCGGGGGACCGAACACCGGGGAGCTGTTTTTT
>-|TRBJ2-7|-|TRBV11-2
CASSPWTATYEQYF
TGTGCCAGCAGCCCCTGGACTGCGACCTACGAGCAGTACTTC
>few|TRBJ2-7|TRBD2|TRBV5-1
CATTTSGTYEQYF
TGCGCCACCACGACTAGCGGGACCTACGAGCAGTACTTC
>-|TRBJ2-5|-|TRBV12-3/TRBV12-4
CASSKRETQYF
TGTGCCAGCAGTAAACGGGAGACCCAGTACTTC
>-|TRBJ2-6|-|TRBV7-3
CASSSEFSGANVLTF
TGTGCCAGCAGCTCGGAATTCTCTGGGGCCAACGTCCTGACTTTC
>few|TRBJ2-7|-|TRBV28
CASSRDAQTRQVYEQYF
TGTGCCAGCAGCCGTGACGCACAGACTAGGCAGGTGTACGAGCAGTACTTC
>-|TRBJ1-5|TRBD1|TRBV7-2
CASSPVQGVNQPQHF
TGTGCCAGCAGCCCCGTTCAGGGGGTCAATCAGCCCCAGCATTTT
>-|TRBJ2-6|-|TRBV5-5
CASSPTPGSSGANVLTF
TGTGCCAGCAGCCCGACACCCGGGAGTTCTGGGGCCAACGTCCTGACTTTC
>-|TRBJ2-7|TRBD1|TRBV23-1
CASSLVTEHGQGTTF
TGCGCCAGCAGTCTGGTCACGGAGCACGGACAGGGGACCACGTTC
>-|TRBJ1-2|TRBD1|TRBV6-5
CASRLKGAGGGYTF
TGTGCCAGCAGACTTAAAGGGGCAGGGGGAGGCTACACCTTC
>-|TRBJ1-2|TRBD1|TRBV7-2
CASSLHARDSANYGYTF
TGTGCCAGCAGCTTACATGCTCGGGACAGCGCTAACTATGGCTACACCTTC
>-|TRBJ2-7|TRBD1|TRBV27
CASSSRDRGPEQYF
TGTGCCAGCAGTTCTCGGGACAGGGGGCCCGAGCAGTACTTC
>-|TRBJ2-5|TRBD1|TRBV18
CASSPPVQGVSETQYF
TGTGCCAGCTCACCACCGGTACAGGGGGTATCAGAGACCCAGTACTTC
>-|TRBJ1-1|-|TRBV5-1
CASRSGQNTEAFF
TGCGCCAGCAGGTCAGGACAGAACACTGAAGCTTTCTTT
>-|TRBJ2-5|-|TRBV5-1
CASSDGTVPQETQYF
TGCGCCAGCAGCGATGGGACCGTCCCCCAGGAGACCCAGTACTTC
>-|TRBJ2-3|-|TRBV4-3
CASSHRLSTDTQYF
TGCGCCAGCAGCCACCGACTTAGCACAGATACGCAGTATTTT
>once|TRBJ2-5|-|TRBV30
CAWCTGGQETQYF
TGTGCCTGGTGTACCGGGGGACAAGAGACCCAGTACTTC
>-|TRBJ2-1|TRBD2|TRBV3-1/TRBV3-2
CASSPEGLAGGGYNEQFF
TGTGCCAGCAGCCCGGAGGGACTAGCGGGAGGGGGTTACAATGAGCAGTTCTTC
>-|TRBJ1-2|-|TRBV9
CASSVDLGNGYTF
TGTGCCAGCAGCGTAGATTTAGGGAATGGCTACACCTTC
>-|TRBJ1-1|-|TRBV7-9
CASSSPTGPAMNTEAFF
TGTGCCAGCAGCTCCCCTACCGGGCCGGCCATGAACACTGAAGCTTTCTTT
>once|TRBJ1-6|TRBD1|TRBV7-2
CASSRTGVHNSPLHF
TGTGCCAGCAGTCGTACAGGGGTCCATAATTCACCCCTCCACTTT
>-|TRBJ2-7|TRBD1|TRBV5-6
CASTFGTGIYEQYF
TGTGCCAGCACCTTCGGGACAGGGATCTACGAGCAGTACTTC
>-|TRBJ1-1|-|TRBV27
CASRQGGTEAFF
TGTGCCAGCAGACAGGGAGGCACTGAAGCTTTCTTT
>-|TRBJ2-7|-|TRBV5-1
CASSLALGTVEQYF
TGCGCCAGCAGCTTGGCTCTAGGGACGGTTGAGCAGTACTTC
>once|TRBJ2-1|-|TRBV24-1
CATSEGGQLTHNEQFF
TGTGCCACCAGTGAGGGGGGACAGTTAACTCACAATGAGCAGTTCTTC
>-|TRBJ1-1|-|TRBV7-2
CASSLEGANTEAFF
TGTGCCAGCAGCTTAGAGGGCGCAAACACTGAAGCTTTCTTT
>-|TRBJ2-1|TRBD2|TRBV3-1/TRBV3-2
CASSQELAGVFGEQFF
TGTGCCAGCAGCCAAGAACTAGCGGGAGTTTTTGGTGAGCAGTTCTTC
>-|TRBJ1-4|-|TRBV12-5
CATTPRGAESNEKLFF
TGTGCTACTACGCCGAGGGGGGCGGAATCTAATGAAAAACTGTTTTTT
>-|TRBJ2-2|-|TRBV12-3/TRBV12-4
CASIAGFTGELFF
TGTGCCAGCATCGCAGGGTTCACCGGGGAGCTGTTTTTT
>few|TRBJ1-1|-|TRBV10-3
CAISESGRMNTEAFF
TGTGCCATCAGTGAGTCGGGAAGAATGAACACTGAAGCTTTCTTT
>-|TRBJ2-5|TRBD2|TRBV29-1
CSIIAGGETQYF
TGCAGCATCATAGCGGGAGGGGAGACCCAGTACTTC
>-|TRBJ1-1|-|TRBV3-1/TRBV3-2
CASSARDRTEAFF
TGTGCCAGCAGCGCCCGAGATAGGACTGAAGCTTTCTTT
>few|TRBJ1-4|-|TRBV21-1
CASTTGRAEKLFF
TGTGCCAGCACCACAGGGAGGGCTGAAAAACTGTTTTTT
>-|TRBJ1-2|TRBD1|TRBV7-9
CASSYADRVDYGYTF
TGTGCCAGCAGCTACGCGGACAGGGTAGACTATGGCTACACCTTC
>-|TRBJ2-7|TRBD2|TRBV6-1
CASSELIGPGLATNPRYEQYF
TGTGCCAGCAGTGAACTTATAGGGCCGGGACTAGCGACCAATCCCCGATACGAGCAGTACTTC
>once|TRBJ1-3|TRBD1|TRBV10-2
CASSTQGDTIYF
TGCGCCAGCAGTACGCAGGGGGACACCATATATTTT
>-|TRBJ1-1|-|TRBV3-1/TRBV3-2
CASGPGFLGTEAFF
TGTGCCAGCGGACCAGGGTTTCTTGGCACTGAAGCTTTCTTT